This T cell receptor beta chain originates from a study of long-term antiretroviral therapy in people with HIV. Run at survey level, the immunoSEQ assay was version v3.0. Libraries were prepared by immunoSEQ multiplex PCR; TCRdb keeps only in-frame clonotypes and omits some of them. Of 20,000 to 25,000 clones in the sample, around 79% were seen once. This CDR3 contains 12 residues. The V end lost 3 bases, the J end lost 5 bases, and 7 bases lay between the germline ends. Germline-derived CDR1 and CDR2 are SGHNT and YYREEE (reference sequence). The TCR comes from a woman between 40 and 55 years old with HIV. V and J are TRBV5-4 and TRBJ2-3; the D is unclear. Sequencing used unsorted PBMCs, obtained 1.2 years after starting antiretroviral therapy. In DNA form, the CDR3 reads TGTGCCAGCAGCTCGGCCCTAGATACGCAGTATTTT. This gives the protein CASSSALDTQYF.